This TCR beta chain was captured by sequencing in a study of blood T cell repertoires in COVID-19. At the level of the study: The study drew acute and convalescent COVID-19 samples from the United States, Italy and Spain. PBMCs, B-cell-depleted T cells, or T cells were the source of the cDNA or gDNA that made up the material.

This table comes from immunoSEQ multiplex PCR, and its TCRdb copy is limited to in-frame clones, with some not included. Altogether over 300,000 clones are present, more than 70% being singletons, with the ten largest covering roughly 1.1%. This TCR was recovered from a woman in her forties or fifties with acute or convalescent COVID-19. Sample: peripheral blood.

CDR3 sequence (DNA): TGTGCCAGCAGTGGTCAAGGGGCAGGTGACTATGGCTACACCTTC. It specifies CASSGQGAGDYGYTF. The V and J genes are TRBV2 and TRBJ1-2, with D maybe TRBD1 (5 bases). CDR3 length: 15 residues. V was cut by 4 bases and J by 3 bases, with 15 bases left in between. CDR1 is SNHLY, CDR2 FYNNEI, per germline.